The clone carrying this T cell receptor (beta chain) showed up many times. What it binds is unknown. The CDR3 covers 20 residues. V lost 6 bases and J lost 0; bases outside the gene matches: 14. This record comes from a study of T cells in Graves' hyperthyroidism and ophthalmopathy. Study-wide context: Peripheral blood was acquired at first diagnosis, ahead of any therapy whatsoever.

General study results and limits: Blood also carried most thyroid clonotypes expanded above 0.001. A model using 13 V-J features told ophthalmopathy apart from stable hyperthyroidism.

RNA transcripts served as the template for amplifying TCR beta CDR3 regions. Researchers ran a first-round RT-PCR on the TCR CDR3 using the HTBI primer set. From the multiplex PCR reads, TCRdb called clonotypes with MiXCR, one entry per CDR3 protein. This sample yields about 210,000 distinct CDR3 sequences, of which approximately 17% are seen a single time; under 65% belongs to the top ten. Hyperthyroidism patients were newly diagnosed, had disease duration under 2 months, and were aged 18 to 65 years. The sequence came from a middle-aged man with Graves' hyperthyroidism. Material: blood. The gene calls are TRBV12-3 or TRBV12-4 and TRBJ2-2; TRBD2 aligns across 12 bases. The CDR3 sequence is CASSPAELAGGPANTGELFF. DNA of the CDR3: TGTGCCAGCAGCCCCGCGGAGCTAGCGGGAGGGCCGGCGAACACCGGGGAGCTGTTTTTT.